These 22 T cell receptor beta chains share one sample of origin, sequenced in a study of control samples from healthy donors and cancer patients. Clones were read by immunoSEQ multiplex PCR, and TCRdb kept only the in-frame ones, dropping some. The sample shows roughly 90,000 clones, around 82% of them seen only once. The sequencing sample was made of blood. Receptors were obtained from a woman aged 55-70 years in good health.

A few counts support this clone. The V and J genes are TRBV6-5 and TRBJ1-2, with 9 bases fitting TRBD1. Germline loops: CDR1 MNHEY, CDR2 SVGAGI. V shed 6 bases, J shed 4 bases, and the junction held 6 bases outside the gene matches. CDR3 length: 14 residues. The CDR3 region is CASRGQGHVYGYTF. The DNA of the CDR3 is TGTGCCAGCAGGGGACAGGGCCATGTCTATGGCTACACCTTC.

The chain couples TRBV21-1 to TRBJ2-7; TRBD2 was called by the table and not checked on the DNA. TRBV21-1 is recorded as a pseudogene. The CDR3 contains 13 residues. Here the CDR3 DNA reads TGTGCCAGACCGGGGGACTTCTCCTACGAGCAGTACTTC. As protein: CARPGDFSYEQYF.

The chain carries TRBV10-3 and TRBJ1-1; no clear D gene. Germline V gene data show CDR1 as ENHRY and CDR2 as SYGVKD. The CDR3 has 14 amino acids. V gave up 0 bases and J gave up 11 bases, with 16 bases separating them. The CDR3 loop is CAISESVSPSHAFF. CDR3 nucleotides: TGTGCCATCAGTGAGTCCGTCAGCCCATCCCACGCTTTCTTT.

This chain links TRBV18 with TRBJ2-7; D gene uncertain. V was shortened by 2 bases and J by 2 bases, with 4 bases between the two germline ends. This CDR3 spans 12 amino acids. Per the germline V gene, CDR1 is KGHSH and CDR2 is LQKENI. Here the CDR3 reads CASSPGTYEQYF. The CDR3 DNA reads as TGTGCCAGCTCACCAGGGACCTACGAGCAGTACTTC.

There are a few counts of this clone. The rearrangement links TRBV6-5 to TRBJ1-1, with TRBD1 as a possible D gene (5 bases). Trimming removed 8 bases at V and 6 bases at J, with 16 bases between. Germline CDR1 and CDR2: MNHEY and SVGAGI. The CDR3 spans 13 residues. This chain's CDR3 is CASCSAGGSEAFF. DNA for the CDR3: TGTGCCAGCTGTAGTGCCGGGGGTTCTGAAGCTTTCTTT.

Only one count was recorded for this clone. This rearrangement joins TRBV27 to TRBJ1-1, with D possibly TRBD1 on 5 matching bases. CDR3 length: 13 amino acids. V was clipped by 6 bases and J by 1 base, with 9 bases between them. Germline V gene lookup returns CDR1 MNHEY and CDR2 SMNVEV (reference sequence). CDR3 protein: CASSRGWNTEAFF. The CDR3 bases are TGTGCCAGCAGCCGGGGCTGGAACACTGAAGCTTTCTTT.

The V gene is TRBV29-1, the J gene TRBJ1-1; D is unresolved. CDR1 SQVTM and CDR2 ANQGSEA come from the germline V gene. V was trimmed by 2 bases and J by 1 base, leaving 8 bases between them. The CDR3 totals 13 residues. The CDR3 coding sequence is TGCAGCGTTGAAATGGGAGGGAACACTGAAGCTTTCTTT. Protein sequence: CSVEMGGNTEAFF. The full variable domain, with the rest looked up from reference TRBV29-1 and TRBJ1-1, is SAVISQKPSRDICQRGTSLTIQCQVDSQVTMMFWYRQQPGQSLTLIATANQGSEATYESGFVIDKFPISRPNLTFSTLTVSNMSPEDSSIYLCSVEMGGNTEAFFGQGTRLTVV.

The chain joins TRBV18 to TRBJ2-6; 12 bases align to TRBD1. The V gene's germline CDR1 is KGHSH and CDR2 LQKENI. V was pared by 5 bases and J by 2 bases, with 4 bases of the junction left unmatched. The CDR3 extends over 17 amino acids. The CDR3 DNA reads TGTGCCAGCTCAGCCGGGACAGGGGGCACTGGGGCCAACGTCCTGACTTTC. Translating it yields CASSAGTGGTGANVLTF.

The chain combines TRBV24-1 with TRBJ1-2, with D possibly TRBD1 on 5 matching bases. The CDR3 totals 15 residues. Germline V gene lookup returns CDR1 KGHDR and CDR2 SFDVKD. The V end was cut by 5 bases, the J end by 5 bases, with 17 bases between. CDR3: CATSALTDPLYGYTF. In DNA, the CDR3 is TGTGCCACCAGTGCCTTGACAGATCCCCTATATGGCTACACCTTC.

The table lists this clone with a count of one. The genes are TRBV5-8 and TRBJ2-1, with a weak D call TRBD1 (5 bases). In germline, CDR1 is SGHTS, CDR2 YDEGEE. V was cut by 1 base and J by 10 bases, with 24 bases left in between. The CDR3 covers 17 residues. This CDR3 reads CASSLRPGSVKGEEQFF. The CDR3, as DNA: TGTGCCAGCAGCTTGCGTCCTGGGTCTGTTAAAGGGGAAGAGCAGTTCTTC.

V is TRBV5-4 and J is TRBJ2-1; D gene unclear. This CDR3 comprises 13 residues. Trimming shortened V by 1 base and J by 2 bases, and 4 bases separated the two germline ends. Germline V gives CDR1 SGHNT, CDR2 YYREEE (reference sequence). The CDR3 sequence: CASSLTAYNEQFF. The CDR3 bases are TGTGCCAGCAGCTTGACAGCCTACAATGAGCAGTTCTTC.

V is TRBV5-1 and J is TRBJ2-7, with 8 bases aligning to TRBD1. This CDR3 spans 12 amino acids. Germline CDR1 reads SGHRS; CDR2 reads YFSETQ. V lost 6 bases to trimming and J lost 6 bases; unmatched junction nucleotides: 5. CDR3 residues: CASTGQGFEQYF. As DNA, the CDR3 is TGCGCCAGCACAGGACAGGGTTTCGAGCAGTACTTC.

The chain couples TRBV5-1 to TRBJ1-6; 9 bases match TRBD1. J lost 3 bases, V lost 4 bases, and 2 bases had no gene match. In germline, CDR1 is SGHRS, CDR2 YFSETQ. This CDR3 has 15 residues. Here the CDR3 reads CASSPGQGYNSPLHF. The CDR3 DNA reads as TGCGCCAGCAGCCCGGGACAGGGCTATAATTCACCCCTCCACTTT.

The gene calls are TRBV5-1 and TRBJ1-1, with D hard to call. Trimming removed 0 bases at V and 0 bases at J, with 6 bases between. Germline V CDR1 and CDR2: SGHRS, YFSETQ. The CDR3 consists of 14 residues. Written as DNA, the CDR3 is TGCGCCAGCAGCTTGGTGAGCCTGAACACTGAAGCTTTCTTT. Translating gives CASSLVSLNTEAFF. The full variable domain, completed using reference TRBV5-1 and TRBJ1-1, is KAGVTQTPRYLIKTRGQQVTLSCSPISGHRSVSWYQQTPGQGLQFLFEYFSETQRNKGNFPGRFSGRQFSNSRSEMNVSTLELGDSALYLCASSLVSLNTEAFFGQGTRLTVV.

The V and J genes are TRBV6-6 and TRBJ2-7; D remains unclear. Germline V gene data show CDR1 as MNHNY and CDR2 as SVGAGI (reference sequence). The CDR3 runs 13 residues. The V gene lost 5 bases and the J gene lost 2 bases, with 10 bases spanning the gap. The CDR3 sequence: CASSPDGAYEQYF. CDR3 nucleotide sequence: TGTGCCAGCAGTCCCGACGGAGCCTACGAGCAGTACTTC.

The V call is TRBV28, the J call TRBJ2-7, with TRBD2 identical over 11 bases. The germline V gene encodes CDR1 MDHEN and CDR2 SYDVKM. The CDR3 is 14 amino acids. With V trimmed by 6 bases and J by 4 bases, 5 bases remained unmatched. The CDR3 loop reads CASRSTSGSYEQYF. DNA for the CDR3: TGTGCCAGCAGATCTACTAGCGGGAGTTACGAGCAGTACTTC.

The chain uses TRBV5-6 and TRBJ2-2, with no clear D. Trimming left V 0 bases short and J 4 bases short, with 16 bases between. The CDR3 runs to 17 residues. Looked up from germline, CDR1 is SGHDT and CDR2 is YYEEEE. The CDR3 sequence: CASSLGDREPGTGELFF. In DNA form, the CDR3 reads TGTGCCAGCAGCTTGGGAGACCGCGAGCCTGGCACCGGGGAGCTGTTTTTT.

J is TRBJ2-3 and V is TRBV5-6; tentative D call: TRBD2 (5 bases). Trimming left V 8 bases short and J 5 bases short, with 15 bases between. Germline V gives CDR1 SGHDT, CDR2 YYEEEE. This CDR3 is 13 amino acids long. CDR3 sequence (DNA): TGTGCCAGTAGGAGGAGAAGACTAGATACGCAGTATTTT. Translated, it gives CASRRRRLDTQYF. The full variable domain, its missing parts supplied by reference TRBV5-6 and TRBJ2-3, is DAGVTQSPTHLIKTRGQQVTLRCSPKSGHDTVSWYQQALGQGPQFIFQYYEEEERQRGNFPDRFSGHQFPNYSSELNVNALLLGDSALYLCASRRRRLDTQYFGPGTRLTVL.

The CDR3 reads CASSGQSGEKLFF. The DNA of the CDR3 is TGTGCCAGCAGTGGACAGTCGGGTGAAAAACTGTTTTTT. The V call is TRBV6-2 or TRBV6-3, the J call TRBJ1-4; perhaps TRBD1 as D (6 bases). Germline values: CDR1 MNHEY, CDR2 SVGEGT. The length of the CDR3 is 13 residues. Trimming left V 5 bases short and J 7 bases short, with 11 bases between.

The chain recombines TRBV4-3 with TRBJ2-7; no clear D gene. The CDR3 runs to 15 residues. Trimming cost V 0 bases and J 0 bases, with 9 bases left between them. Per germline, CDR1 LGHNA and CDR2 YSLEER. The CDR3 DNA reads TGCGCCAGCAGCCAAGATCTGCTGAGCTCCTACGAGCAGTACTTC. It encodes CASSQDLLSSYEQYF.

The V and J genes are TRBV19 and TRBJ1-1; D unresolved. The CDR3 consists of 14 residues. CDR1 and CDR2 (germline): LNHDA, SQIVND (reference sequence). Trimming left V 1 base short and J 7 bases short, with 13 bases between. The CDR3 loop reads CASSIALDGLEAFF. CDR3 sequence (DNA): TGTGCCAGTAGTATAGCGCTGGACGGCCTTGAAGCTTTCTTT.

This rearrangement joins TRBV10-3 to TRBJ2-1, with 13 bases identical to TRBD2. Trimming took 9 bases from V and 1 from J; bases not matched to a gene: 15. In germline, CDR1 is ENHRY, CDR2 SYGVKD. This CDR3 region has 19 residues. CDR3 bases: TGTGCCATGATCACTTTGACTAGCGGGGGGTACTCATCCTACAATGAGCAGTTCTTC. Its protein is CAMITLTSGGYSSYNEQFF.